This TCR beta chain derives from a study of blood T cell repertoires in COVID-19. Study in general: From the United States, Italy and Spain came samples of acute and convalescent COVID-19. Sources were T cells, B-cell-depleted T cells, or PBMCs; the material itself was cDNA or gDNA.

Germline trimming cut 6 bases from V and 4 bases from J; bases unmatched to any gene: 5. There are 13 residues in the CDR3. Germline-derived CDR1 and CDR2 are MDHEN and SYDVKM. TCRdb's copy holds only in-frame clones and misses some; the assay was immunoSEQ multiplex PCR. The sample shows approximately 70,000 clones, 85% to 95% of them seen only once. The chain joins TRBV28 to TRBJ1-2; 7 bases fit TRBD1. The sample consisted of peripheral blood. The clonotype was recovered from a woman aged 60-75 years with active COVID-19. As DNA, the CDR3 is TGTGCCAGCAGGCAAGGGGGCGGCTATGGCTACACCTTC. Translated, it gives CASRQGGGYGYTF.